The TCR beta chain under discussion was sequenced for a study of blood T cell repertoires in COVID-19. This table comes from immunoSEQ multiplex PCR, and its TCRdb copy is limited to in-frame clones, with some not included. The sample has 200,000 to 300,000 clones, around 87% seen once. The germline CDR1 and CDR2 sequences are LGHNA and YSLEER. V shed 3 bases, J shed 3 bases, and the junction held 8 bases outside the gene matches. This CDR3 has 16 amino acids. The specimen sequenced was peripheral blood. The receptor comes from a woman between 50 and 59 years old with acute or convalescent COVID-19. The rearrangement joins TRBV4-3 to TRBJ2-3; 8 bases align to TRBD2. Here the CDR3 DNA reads TGCGCCAGCAGCCAGAATAGCGGGATAGAGACAGATACGCAGTATTTT. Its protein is CASSQNSGIETDTQYF.